The 32 T cell receptor beta chains below were found in one sample sequenced in a study of shared clonotypes between healthy human individuals. Generated by immunoSEQ multiplex PCR, the TCRdb table keeps only in-frame clones and is missing some. The sample contains 780,000 or so clones, over 55% of which appear only once. The sample comprised memory CD4+ T cells sorted from blood. Sample subset: CD45RA-negative fraction. These receptors were obtained from a woman aged 30 to 39 in good health.

This clone appeared many times. The chain uses TRBV7-8 and TRBJ2-2; D is uncertain. The CDR3 is 13 residues long. Trimming removed 5 bases at V and 6 bases at J, with 10 bases between. CDR1 is SGHVS and CDR2 is FQNEAQ in the germline V gene. CDR3 sequence reads: CASSPGYAGELFF. The CDR3 DNA reads as TGTGCCAGCAGCCCCGGGTACGCCGGGGAGCTGTTTTTT.

In its sample, this clone was seen a few times. In the same sample, other DNA sequences code for this CDR3. The rearrangement uses TRBV5-1 and TRBJ1-1; maybe TRBD1 (6 bases). Per germline, CDR1 SGHRS and CDR2 YFSETQ. This CDR3 comprises 14 residues. Trimming left V 2 bases short and J 1 base short, with 9 bases between. CDR3 protein: CASSFQGRNTEAFF. The CDR3 nucleotides read TGCGCCAGCAGCTTTCAGGGGAGGAACACTGAAGCTTTCTTT.

This clone has only a few counts. This chain's CDR3 is CASSRPGTGETQYF. The CDR3 coding sequence is TGTGCCAGCAGCCGACCCGGGACAGGCGAGACCCAGTACTTC. This chain links TRBV7-9 with TRBJ2-5; TRBD1 matches at 8 bases. Per germline, CDR1 SEHNR and CDR2 FQNEAQ (reference sequence). The junction had 7 bases not matched to a gene; V was cut back by 5 bases and J by 5 bases. The length of the CDR3 is 14 residues.

This clone was recorded many times. V usage is TRBV7-2 and J usage is TRBJ2-1; weak D call: TRBD1 (5 bases). Per the germline V gene, CDR1 is SGHTA and CDR2 is FQGNSA. Trimming shortened V by 5 bases and J by 8 bases, and 13 bases separated the two germline ends. The CDR3 consists of 13 residues. The CDR3 loop reads CASSATWGYEQFF. Written as DNA, the CDR3 is TGTGCCAGCAGCGCCACGTGGGGCTATGAGCAGTTCTTC.

The V gene is TRBV4-1, the J gene TRBJ1-2, with 7 bases matching TRBD1. In germline, CDR1 is MGHRA, CDR2 YSYEKL. The length of the CDR3 is 14 residues. Trimming cost V 4 bases and J 4 bases; bases outside gene matches: 6. The CDR3 DNA reads TGCGCCAGCAGCCGAGGACAGGAGTCCTATGGCTACACCTTC. It encodes CASSRGQESYGYTF.

This clone occurred a few times. The genes are TRBV28 and TRBJ2-2, with TRBD2 matching 12 bases. The germline V gene encodes CDR1 MDHEN and CDR2 SYDVKM. The CDR3 is made up of 17 amino acids. V shed 6 bases and J 5 bases; nucleotides not matched to a gene: 10. For the CDR3, the DNA is TGTGCCAGCAGCCCGGGACTAGCGGGTTGGAGGACCGGGGAGCTGTTTTTT. This gives the protein CASSPGLAGWRTGELFF.

The V gene is TRBV5-6, the J gene TRBJ2-3; a possible D gene is TRBD2 (6 bases). Looked up from germline, CDR1 is SGHDT and CDR2 is YYEEEE. V was cut by 0 bases and J by 1 base, with 9 bases left in between. The CDR3 has 15 amino acids. The CDR3 DNA sequence: TGTGCCAGCAGCTTGGATCAGCGGGGCACAGATACGCAGTATTTT. Its protein is CASSLDQRGTDTQYF.

This clone was counted ten times or more. This chain links TRBV2 with TRBJ1-5; 7 nucleotides line up with TRBD1. This CDR3 is built from 14 residues. Per germline, CDR1 SNHLY and CDR2 FYNNEI. V lost 4 bases to trimming and J lost 4 bases; unmatched junction nucleotides: 4. The CDR3 DNA follows: TGTGCCAGCAGTGGAGACAGGGAGAATCAGCCCCAGCATTTT. Translated, it gives CASSGDRENQPQHF.

This clone was seen only once. V gene TRBV27 combines with J gene TRBJ2-3; a possible D gene is TRBD2 (5 bases). This CDR3 is built from 16 residues. V was clipped by 5 bases and J by 0 bases, with 15 bases between them. Germline V lookup: CDR1 MNHEY, CDR2 SMNVEV (reference sequence). CDR3 sequence reads: CASSQWAGGSTDTQYF. The CDR3 nucleotides are TGTGCCAGCAGTCAGTGGGCGGGCGGAAGCACAGATACGCAGTATTTT.

Turning to this clone: The sample carries other DNA sequences with the same CDR3. The chain is built from TRBV10-1 and TRBJ1-2, with 7 bases identical to TRBD1. The CDR3 is 13 residues long. The junction had 9 bases not matched to a gene; V was cut back by 6 bases and J by 8 bases. Looked up from germline, CDR1 is WNHNN and CDR2 is SYGVQD (reference sequence). The CDR3 protein is CASSRDREYGYTF. CDR3 in DNA: TGCGCCAGCAGCCGCGACAGGGAATACGGCTACACCTTC.

The table lists this clone with a count of one. The chain recombines TRBV9 with TRBJ2-2, with 12 nucleotides matching TRBD2. The CDR3 has 18 amino acids. V lost 2 bases to trimming and J lost 4 bases; unmatched junction nucleotides: 9. Germline values: CDR1 SGDLS, CDR2 YYNGEE. The CDR3 spells CASSVLGLTSGSTGELFF. The CDR3 coding sequence is TGTGCCAGCAGCGTTCTGGGGCTGACTAGCGGGAGCACCGGGGAGCTGTTTTTT.

The chain is built from TRBV13 and TRBJ1-2; D is unclear. Germline CDR1 reads PRHDT; CDR2 reads FYEKMQ (reference sequence). Trimming took off 6 bases at V and 8 bases at J, with 28 bases between the two ends. This CDR3 region has 17 residues. CDR3 region: CASRGNTIIHSAPGYTF. The CDR3 DNA sequence: TGTGCCAGCAGGGGCAACACTATTATTCATTCTGCGCCCGGCTACACCTTC.

This chain links TRBV28 with TRBJ2-7, with D perhaps TRBD1 or TRBD2 (6 bases each). The V gene lost 11 bases and the J gene lost 7 bases, with 18 bases spanning the gap. Germline V CDR1 and CDR2: MDHEN, SYDVKM. CDR3 size: 12 residues. The CDR3 here is CASRGGLGEQYF. The CDR3 nucleotides are TGTGCCTCGAGAGGGGGGCTCGGGGAGCAGTACTTC.

The genes are TRBV30 and TRBJ1-5; D might be TRBD1 (5 bases). V lost 2 bases, J lost 6 bases, and 11 bases lay in between. The germline gives CDR1 GTSNPN, CDR2 SVGIG (reference sequence). This CDR3 comprises 13 residues. In DNA, the CDR3 is TGTGCCTGGAGTTTGAGCAGGGTTCAGCCCCAGCATTTT. This gives the protein CAWSLSRVQPQHF.

The chain couples TRBV27 to TRBJ1-4, with D perhaps TRBD1 (5 bases). The length of the CDR3 is 13 residues. Germline V lookup: CDR1 MNHEY, CDR2 SMNVEV (reference sequence). Deletions cut 5 bases from V and 4 bases from J, with 8 bases between. The CDR3 coding sequence is TGTGCCAGCAGTCGGGGGTATAATGAAAAACTGTTTTTT. Translating it yields CASSRGYNEKLFF.

The chain has TRBV6-5 and TRBJ2-5, with D possibly being TRBD1 (6 bases). Germline-derived CDR1 and CDR2 are MNHEY and SVGAGI. This CDR3 region has 13 residues. V was shortened by 3 bases and J by 5 bases, with 10 bases between the two germline ends. CDR3 protein: CASSYLGAETQYF. The DNA of the CDR3 is TGTGCCAGCAGTTATTTGGGGGCGGAGACCCAGTACTTC.

The gene calls are TRBV7-6 and TRBJ2-7; D gene unclear. Germline loops: CDR1 SGHVS, CDR2 FNYEAQ. V lost 1 base and J 0 bases, leaving 7 bases between the germline ends. The CDR3 spans 14 residues. CDR3 sequence (DNA): TGTGCCAGCAGCTTAGGTACCACCTCCTACGAGCAGTACTTC. Its protein product is CASSLGTTSYEQYF.

The CDR3 reads CASSYQMNTEAFF. The CDR3 DNA reads TGTGCCAGCAGTTATCAGATGAACACTGAAGCTTTCTTT. The V and J genes are TRBV7-2 and TRBJ1-1; D not certain. The germline gives CDR1 SGHTA, CDR2 FQGNSA. V was pared by 6 bases and J by 0 bases, with 8 bases between. This CDR3 comprises 13 residues.

This chain uses TRBV21-1 with TRBJ2-1; TRBD1 was called by the table and not checked on the DNA. TRBV21-1 is noted as a pseudogene. The CDR3 runs 13 residues. CDR3 in amino acids: CASSSWTLRIQFF. The CDR3 DNA is TGTGCCAGCAGTAGCTGGACACTTCGTATTCAGTTCTTC.

The chain joins TRBV5-6 to TRBJ2-7, with D uncertain. Trimming removed 3 bases at V and 0 bases at J, with 10 bases between. The CDR3 sequence is 14 residues long. From germline, CDR1 is SGHDT and CDR2 YYEEEE. The CDR3 is CASSSRRISYEQYF. The CDR3 DNA reads TGTGCCAGCAGCTCGAGACGGATCTCCTACGAGCAGTACTTC.

The J gene is TRBJ2-7, the V gene TRBV6-1; 9 bases map to TRBD2. The V gene end was trimmed by 7 bases and the J gene end by 2 bases; junction bases not matched to a gene: 6. The CDR3 has 14 residues. Germline-derived CDR1 and CDR2 are MNHNS and SASEGT. The CDR3 spells CASTRLAGTYEQYF. CDR3 coding DNA: TGTGCCAGCACCCGTCTAGCGGGGACCTACGAGCAGTACTTC.

The chain uses TRBV4-1 and TRBJ2-3; perhaps TRBD2 as D (5 bases). Germline V gene sequence: CDR1 MGHRA, CDR2 YSYEKL. V lost 0 bases to trimming and J lost 0 bases, with 16 bases between them. The length of the CDR3 is 18 residues. CDR3 protein: CASSQEAWESESTDTQYF. CDR3 bases: TGCGCCAGCAGCCAAGAAGCTTGGGAGTCAGAAAGCACAGATACGCAGTATTTT.

This chain connects TRBV6-6 to TRBJ1-5; D call uncertain. The CDR3 spans 15 residues. Trimming took 6 bases from V and 3 from J, leaving 15 bases between them. Per germline, CDR1 MNHNY and CDR2 SVGAGI (reference sequence). CDR3 coding DNA: TGTGCCAGCAGAGAGACCGGGTCCTACAATCAGCCCCAGCATTTT. It yields the protein CASRETGSYNQPQHF.

This chain links TRBV5-4 with TRBJ2-7; 7 positions agree with TRBD1. The CDR3 sequence is 14 residues long. V gave up 2 bases and J gave up 2 bases; unmatched junction bases: 4. Germline V CDR1 and CDR2: SGHNT, YYREEE (reference sequence). CDR3 sequence reads: CASSFGQVPYEQYF. The CDR3 bases are TGTGCCAGCAGCTTCGGACAGGTACCCTACGAGCAGTACTTC.

This clone was counted a single time. For the CDR3, the DNA is TGTGCCAGCAGTTATAATCTTGGGGGCCACGAGCAGTACTTC. This sequence encodes CASSYNLGGHEQYF. This rearrangement joins TRBV6-5 to TRBJ2-7; a weak D match, TRBD1 (6 bases). Trimming removed 3 bases at V and 5 bases at J, with 14 bases between. Germline V lookup: CDR1 MNHEY, CDR2 SVGAGI. The CDR3 has 14 residues.

The V call is TRBV7-2, the J call TRBJ1-5; possible D gene TRBD1, 6 bases. The CDR3 sequence is 16 residues long. The germline CDR1 and CDR2 sequences are SGHTA and FQGNSA. V was shortened by 5 bases and J by 4 bases, with 18 bases between the two germline ends. The CDR3 DNA sequence: TGTGCCAGCAGCCCAGCCGTACAGGGAGGAAATCAGCCCCAGCATTTT. Residues: CASSPAVQGGNQPQHF.

This chain links TRBV7-9 with TRBJ2-7; D is unresolved. CDR1 is SEHNR and CDR2 is FQNEAQ in the germline V gene (reference sequence). Trimming removed 6 bases at V and 1 base at J, with 16 bases between. This CDR3 region has 15 residues. The DNA for the CDR3 is TGTGCCAGCAGGACCCATCCCTATTGTTCCTACGAGCAGTACTTC. Protein: CASRTHPYCSYEQYF.

The genes are TRBV7-9 and TRBJ2-7; perhaps TRBD2 as D (6 bases). Trimming cost V 1 base and J 6 bases, with 22 bases left between them. In germline, CDR1 is SEHNR, CDR2 FQNEAQ (reference sequence). The CDR3 has 17 residues. The CDR3 region has the DNA TGTGCCAGCAGCTTAGACGTCGATAGGGATCTGGGGGGCGAGCAGTACTTC. As protein: CASSLDVDRDLGGEQYF.

This chain connects TRBV4-1 to TRBJ1-5, with TRBD1 matching over 7 bases. The CDR3 length is 15 residues. The ends lost 3 bases at V and 4 bases at J; junction bases unmatched: 6. Germline CDR1 is MGHRA and CDR2 is YSYEKL. The CDR3 bases are TGCGCCAGCAGCCAGTCGGGACAGCTAAATCAGCCCCAGCATTTT. Residues: CASSQSGQLNQPQHF.

In this sample, this clone turned up a few times. This sequence joins TRBV30 and TRBJ2-5, with TRBD1 as a possible D gene (6 bases). The CDR3 extends over 14 amino acids. Trimming cost V 3 bases and J 3 bases, with 14 bases left between them. Germline lookup yields CDR1 GTSNPN and CDR2 SVGIG (reference sequence). The CDR3 loop is CAWSTRGQEETQYF. The CDR3 region has the DNA TGTGCCTGGAGCACCAGGGGACAAGAAGAGACCCAGTACTTC.

This clone came up once. The J gene is TRBJ2-2, the V gene TRBV19, with TRBD1 identical over 9 bases. After removal of 11 bases from V and 5 bases from J, the junction contained 6 bases not matched to a gene. Germline-derived CDR1 and CDR2 are LNHDA and SQIVND (reference sequence). CDR3 length: 13 amino acids. The CDR3 reads CASGTGLTGELFF. As DNA, the CDR3 is TGTGCCTCCGGGACAGGGTTAACCGGGGAGCTGTTTTTT.

V and J are TRBV30 and TRBJ1-1; 10 bases agree with TRBD1. V dropped 2 bases and J dropped 0; count of bases not matched to a gene: 3. This CDR3 is 15 amino acids long. Germline V gene lookup returns CDR1 GTSNPN and CDR2 SVGIG (reference sequence). This chain's CDR3 is CAWSRTGGMNTEAFF. The CDR3 DNA is TGTGCCTGGAGTCGGACAGGGGGTATGAACACTGAAGCTTTCTTT.